What follows is one T cell receptor (beta chain) and its context. Its specificity is unknown. Sequencing was designed to attain a depth spanning 1 in 200,000 to 1 in 1 million T cells. Clones were read by immunoSEQ multiplex PCR, and TCRdb kept only the in-frame ones, dropping some. The data contain roughly 150,000 clones, roughly three quarters of them singletons. The CDR3 is made up of 14 amino acids. With 4 bases clipped from V and 6 bases from J, the junction kept 8 bases outside the gene matches. The germline gives CDR1 SGHTS, CDR2 YDEGEE. These data are taken from a study of cytotoxic CD8 clonotypes in ibrutinib-treated CLL. Overall study context: Responses comprised 24 partial and 2 complete; at median around 70 months, 14 remained remitted and about twelve progressed.

Findings and caveats of the study: Starting clonality was above that of age-matched healthy donors and tracked circulating CD8+ T-cell counts.

The sequences come from PBMCs, collected after 24 months of ibrutinib treatment. The receptor's source is a human donor with chronic lymphocytic leukemia. The chain has TRBV5-8 and TRBJ2-5; TRBD2 matches at 8 bases. CDR3 in amino acids: CASSPRGGAKTQYF. DNA for the CDR3: TGTGCCAGCAGCCCCCGGGGGGGGGCGAAGACCCAGTACTTC.